A selection of T cell receptor beta chains follows, all from one sample in a study of blood T cell repertoires in COVID-19. Data came from immunoSEQ multiplex PCR; TCRdb stores just in-frame clones and leaves some out. The top ten hold 3.5% to 4.5% of the sample, which has hundreds of thousands of clones, more than 85% seen once. The source material was PBMCs or T cells enriched from blood (not recorded which). These receptors originate from a woman in her twenties or thirties who had recovered from COVID-19. CDR3s include the opening cysteine and the closing phenylalanine or tryptophan. The D gene is left open where the match is weak. The size entry is marked missing in some rows and otherwise reads once, few, many or a size class.

>TRBV7-2|NA|NA|13|TRBJ2-1
TGTGCCAGCAGCGAGAAACCCTACAATGAGCAGTTCTTC
CASSEKPYNEQFF
>TRBV15|NA|NA|15|TRBJ1-1
TGTGCCACCAGCAGACGACAGGATTCGAACACTGAAGCTTTCTTT
CATSRRQDSNTEAFF
>TRBV19|NA|few|16|TRBJ1-1
TGTGCCAGTAGCGGTCAGGTGTGGAGGCCAAACACTGAAGCTTTCTTT
CASSGQVWRPNTEAFF
>TRBV19|NA|once|13|TRBJ1-1
TGTGCCAGTAGCGAGAAAGGGGGCACTGAAGCTTTCTTT
CASSEKGGTEAFF
>TRBV29-1|TRBD1|NA|15|TRBJ1-3
TGCAGCGTAGTCGGGACAGTCCTTGACGGAAACACCATATATTTT
CSVVGTVLDGNTIYF
>TRBV25-1|NA|NA|15|TRBJ2-5
TGTGCCAGCAGTGAATACGGAGGGAAAGGAGAGACCCAGTACTTC
CASSEYGGKGETQYF
>TRBV6-2/TRBV6-3|NA|NA|11|TRBJ2-1
TGTGCCAGCAGTTCCCACCCAGTGCAGTTCTTC
CASSSHPVQFF
>TRBV9|TRBD1|NA|15|TRBJ1-2
TGTGCCAGCAGCGCCGGGACAGGCCTTGACTATGGCTACACCTTC
CASSAGTGLDYGYTF
>TRBV3-1/TRBV3-2|TRBD2|NA|18|TRBJ2-4
TGTGCCAGCAGCCAAGATGGAGTGGCGGGACTAGCAAGGAACATTCAGTACTTC
CASSQDGVAGLARNIQYF
>TRBV9|TRBD1|once|15|TRBJ1-1
TGTGCCAGCAGCGTAGCTGGGCAGGGGGACACTGAAGCTTTCTTT
CASSVAGQGDTEAFF